Following are 15 T cell receptor beta chains from one sample sequenced in a study of cytomegalovirus exposure and HLA in healthy donors. PCR was performed using 60 Vbeta and 13 Jbeta primers. Profiled with immunoSEQ multiplex PCR; TCRdb holds only in-frame clones, not every one. The sample shows around 220,000 clones, 60% to 80% of them seen only once. Sequenced input: PBMCs. These receptors were collected from a woman aged 25 to 45 in good health and CMV-seronegative.

J is TRBJ2-3 and V is TRBV5-1; weak D call: TRBD2 (5 bases). The germline V and J ends were trimmed by 4 bases and 4 bases, with 13 bases remaining between them. Germline assignment: CDR1 SGHRS and CDR2 YFSETQ. The CDR3 contains 14 residues. CDR3 DNA sequence: TGCGCCAGCAGCAACGGACTCGGCGCAGATACGCAGTATTTT. This encodes CASSNGLGADTQYF.

Remarks on this clone: This sample also contains other DNA sequences that code for the same CDR3. The chain recombines TRBV9 with TRBJ1-1, with D maybe TRBD1 (5 bases). The CDR3 contains 14 residues. The germline CDR1 and CDR2 sequences are SGDLS and YYNGEE. The ends were cut back, 2 bases at V and 1 base at J, with 9 bases in the middle. The CDR3 bases are TGTGCCAGCAGCGTTAGACAGTCGAACACTGAAGCTTTCTTT. Translated, it gives CASSVRQSNTEAFF. The variable domain in full, completed from reference TRBV9 and TRBJ1-1, reads DSGVTQTPKHLITATGQRVTLRCSPRSGDLSVYWYQQSLDQGLQFLIQYYNGEERAKGNILERFSAQQFPDLHSELNLSSLELGDSALYFCASSVRQSNTEAFFGQGTRLTVV.

In this sample, this clone turned up a few times. The chain uses TRBV7-8 and TRBJ1-1; 7 nucleotides match TRBD1. Trimming removed 4 bases from V and 3 bases from J; junction bases left unmatched: 5. The CDR3 spans 14 residues. Germline loops: CDR1 SGHVS, CDR2 FQNEAQ. CDR3 region: CASSSTGFDTEAFF. For the CDR3, the DNA is TGTGCCAGCAGCTCGACAGGGTTTGACACTGAAGCTTTCTTT.

The rearrangement joins TRBV9 to TRBJ2-1, with 10 bases aligning to TRBD2. CDR1 SGDLS and CDR2 YYNGEE come from the germline V gene. J gave up 0 bases and V 4 bases, and 4 bases lay outside the gene matches. This CDR3 is 16 amino acids long. The CDR3 here is CASSRTSGSSYNEQFF. The CDR3 coding sequence is TGTGCCAGCAGCCGGACTAGCGGCAGCTCCTACAATGAGCAGTTCTTC. The full variable domain, in which reference TRBV9 and TRBJ2-1 provide the parts outside the CDR3, is DSGVTQTPKHLITATGQRVTLRCSPRSGDLSVYWYQQSLDQGLQFLIQYYNGEERAKGNILERFSAQQFPDLHSELNLSSLELGDSALYFCASSRTSGSSYNEQFFGPGTRLTVL.

This clone was observed a few times. The chain carries TRBV4-1 and TRBJ1-1; 7 nucleotides line up with TRBD1. The CDR3 loop spans 14 amino acids. Per the germline V gene, CDR1 is MGHRA and CDR2 is YSYEKL. J lost 3 bases, V lost 8 bases, and 9 bases had no gene match. The CDR3, as DNA: TGCGCCAGCGGTACAGCCAGGGGGGACACTGAAGCTTTCTTT. Encoded protein: CASGTARGDTEAFF.

The chain links TRBV6-1 to TRBJ2-1; no firm D call. This CDR3 is built from 12 residues. V gave up 4 bases and J gave up 7 bases, with 8 bases separating them. CDR1 and CDR2 from the germline V gene are MNHNS and SASEGT. CDR3 DNA sequence: TGTGCCAGCAGTGGAGGTTTAAATGAGCAGTTCTTC. Its protein is CASSGGLNEQFF.

This clone appeared a few times. The rearrangement uses TRBV27 and TRBJ1-4; a possible D gene is TRBD1 (6 bases). V was trimmed by 5 bases and J by 3 bases, leaving 13 bases between them. The CDR3 is made up of 15 amino acids. Germline values: CDR1 MNHEY, CDR2 SMNVEV (reference sequence). This CDR3 reads CASSKNRESNEKLFF. The CDR3 DNA reads TGTGCCAGCAGTAAAAACAGGGAGTCTAATGAAAAACTGTTTTTT.

The chain combines TRBV2 with TRBJ2-4, with TRBD2 matching 9 bases. Germline V gene lookup returns CDR1 SNHLY and CDR2 FYNNEI. J lost 3 bases, V lost 1 base, and 10 bases had no gene match. The CDR3 consists of 18 residues. CDR3 nucleotides: TGTGCCAGCAGTGAAGGGGTAGCGGGGGAGGTCGGCAAAAACATTCAGTACTTC. This translates into CASSEGVAGEVGKNIQYF. Supplemented by reference TRBV2 and TRBJ2-4, the full variable domain reads EPEVTQTPSHQVTQMGQEVILRCVPISNHLYFYWYRQILGQKVEFLVSFYNNEISEKSEIFDDQFSVERPDGSNFTLKIRSTKLEDSAMYFCASSEGVAGEVGKNIQYFGAGTRLSVL.

This rearrangement joins TRBV5-1 to TRBJ1-1; the D is unclear. The ends were cut back, 5 bases at V and 8 bases at J, with 13 bases in the middle. The CDR3 spans 12 residues. Looked up from germline, CDR1 is SGHRS and CDR2 is YFSETQ. This CDR3 reads CASSPTGEEAFF. The CDR3 DNA is TGCGCCAGCAGTCCGACCGGGGAGGAAGCTTTCTTT.

Only a few counts were recorded for this clone. The chain couples TRBV11-3 to TRBJ2-3, with 10 nucleotides matching TRBD1. V was pared by 3 bases and J by 0 bases, with 3 bases of the junction left unmatched. CDR3 length: 16 residues. CDR1 and CDR2 from the germline V gene are SGHNT and YENEEA. The CDR3 nucleotides are TGTGCCAGCAGCTTCAGGACAGGGGGGAGCACAGATACGCAGTATTTT. It translates to CASSFRTGGSTDTQYF. Using reference TRBV11-3 and TRBJ2-3 for the parts outside the CDR3, the full variable domain is EAGVVQSPRYKIIEKKQPVAFWCNPISGHNTLYWYLQNLGQGPELLIRYENEEAVDDSQLPKDRFSAERLKGVDSTLKIQPAELGDSAVYLCASSFRTGGSTDTQYFGPGTRLTVL.

As concerns this clone: The junction does not match germline at one end; this may be a read error. The rearrangement joins TRBV9 to TRBJ1-2; tentative D call: TRBD1 (6 bases). Looked up from germline, CDR1 is SGDLS and CDR2 is YYNGEE. There are 18 residues in the CDR3. In DNA, the CDR3 is TGTGCCATCAGCGTATCCCGGGCGTTCGCAGGGGCTTCGGATGGCTACACCTTC. Translating it yields CAISVSRAFAGASDGYTF.

The sample holds one count of this clone. The chain has TRBV7-9 and TRBJ2-1, with 7 nucleotides matching TRBD2. The CDR3 is 17 residues long. CDR1 and CDR2 (germline): SEHNR, FQNEAQ (reference sequence). J lost 0 bases, V lost 0 bases, and 5 bases had no gene match. The CDR3 DNA reads as TGTGCCAGCAGCTTAGCGCTACGGGACTACTCCTACAATGAGCAGTTCTTC. Translated, it gives CASSLALRDYSYNEQFF.

CDR3 amino acids: CASSDKGLARKDTQYF. DNA for the CDR3: TGTGCCAGCAGCGATAAGGGACTAGCGAGAAAAGATACGCAGTATTTT. The chain has TRBV9 and TRBJ2-3; the match to TRBD2 covers 10 bases. The germline gives CDR1 SGDLS, CDR2 YYNGEE. V lost 3 bases and J lost 5; bases outside the gene matches: 9. There are 16 residues in the CDR3.

The chain recombines TRBV6-5 with TRBJ2-5, with D hard to call. The CDR3 is made up of 14 amino acids. CDR1 is MNHEY and CDR2 is SVGAGI in the germline V gene. V was pared by 6 bases and J by 5 bases, with 16 bases between. DNA of the CDR3: TGTGCCAGCAGGCCCCACGAGGCCCACGAGACCCAGTACTTC. Translation gives CASRPHEAHETQYF.

The CDR3 loop reads CASSIDPGGKGYTF. For the CDR3, the DNA is TGTGCCAGTAGTATAGATCCGGGGGGCAAGGGCTACACCTTC. The chain is built from TRBV19 and TRBJ1-2, with D perhaps matching TRBD1 (6 bases). The V and J ends lost 0 bases and 8 bases respectively, with 13 bases between them. Germline V gives CDR1 LNHDA, CDR2 SQIVND (reference sequence). CDR3 length equals 14 residues.